These 27 T cell receptor beta chains were all obtained from the same sample, sequenced in a study of T cell responses to AZD1222 COVID-19 vaccine. TCRdb's table, derived via immunoSEQ multiplex PCR, lists solely in-frame clones and lacks some. Of around 120,000 clones in the sample, roughly 87% are singletons; the top ten hold roughly 7.4%. Sequences were derived from peripheral blood, sampled on day 0 of AZD1222 vaccination. The receptor source for this set is an adult in good health.

The rearrangement joins TRBV21-1 to TRBJ2-1; the table's D call, TRBD2, was not checked against the DNA. TRBV21-1 is deemed a pseudogene. This CDR3 spans 14 amino acids. This CDR3 is CASNPRPREVGQFF. In nucleotides, the CDR3 is TGTGCCAGCAACCCTCGCCCAAGGGAGGTCGGTCAGTTCTTC.

As concerns this clone: The sample contains more than one DNA sequence encoding this CDR3. The gene calls are TRBV6-5 and TRBJ1-6; TRBD1 aligns across 12 bases. The CDR3 consists of 16 residues. From germline, CDR1 is MNHEY and CDR2 SVGAGI. V trimming: 1 base; J trimming: 10 bases; junction bases outside the gene matches: 5. The CDR3 protein is CASSYYRDRGRSPLHF. The CDR3 region has the DNA TGTGCCAGCAGTTACTACCGGGACAGGGGGCGGTCACCCCTCCACTTT.

V usage is TRBV12-3 or TRBV12-4 and J usage is TRBJ1-1; D remains unclear. The CDR3 loop spans 11 amino acids. The germline V and J ends were trimmed by 8 bases and 2 bases, with 6 bases remaining between them. The CDR3 DNA is TGTGCCAGCTCAACTAACACTGAAGCTTTCTTT. Translating it yields CASSTNTEAFF.

The chain joins TRBV9 to TRBJ2-2; 12 bases align to TRBD2. Per germline, CDR1 SGDLS and CDR2 YYNGEE. This CDR3 has 17 residues. The J segment lost 7 bases and the V segment lost 3 bases, leaving 10 bases of the junction unmatched. The CDR3 loop reads CASSARLAGAPGGELFF. As DNA, the CDR3 is TGTGCCAGCAGCGCCCGACTAGCGGGAGCGCCAGGCGGGGAGCTGTTTTTT.

A remark on this clone: Germline is not matched at one junction end, which may reflect a read error. As DNA, the CDR3 is TGTGCCAGCAGTGCCACAGGTGAGGGCCTCACAAATACGCAGTATTTT. The encoded protein is CASSATGEGLTNTQYF. V is TRBV6-4 and J is TRBJ2-3, with D perhaps being TRBD1 or TRBD2 (5 bases each). The CDR3 spans 16 residues. Germline V gene sequence: CDR1 MRHNA, CDR2 SNTAGT.

J is TRBJ2-2 and V is TRBV9; 7 bases match TRBD1. V gave up 0 bases and J gave up 6 bases; unmatched junction bases: 8. CDR3 size: 16 residues. The germline gives CDR1 SGDLS, CDR2 YYNGEE. In DNA, the CDR3 is TGTGCCAGCAGCGTAGAGGGACAGTGGAATCCCGGGGAGCTGTTTTTT. Protein product: CASSVEGQWNPGELFF.

The genes are TRBV11-2 and TRBJ2-7; possibly TRBD1 for D (5 bases). V lost 5 bases and J lost 3, with 17 bases in between. Per the germline V gene, CDR1 is SGHAT and CDR2 is FQNNGV. The CDR3 runs 15 residues. CDR3 in amino acids: CASSPIRDSFYEQYF. The CDR3 DNA sequence: TGTGCCAGCAGCCCTATCCGAGACAGTTTCTACGAGCAGTACTTC.

V gene TRBV5-1 combines with J gene TRBJ2-3, with a possible D match to TRBD1 (7 bases). The CDR3 loop spans 18 amino acids. Germline-derived CDR1 and CDR2 are SGHRS and YFSETQ. The ends were cut back, 3 bases at V and 3 bases at J, with 23 bases in the middle. This CDR3 reads CASSWRSSEQGRTDTQYF. For the CDR3, the DNA is TGCGCCAGCAGCTGGCGGTCGAGCGAACAGGGGAGGACAGATACGCAGTATTTT. The variable domain in full, with the rest retrieved from reference TRBV5-1 and TRBJ2-3, is KAGVTQTPRYLIKTRGQQVTLSCSPISGHRSVSWYQQTPGQGLQFLFEYFSETQRNKGNFPGRFSGRQFSNSRSEMNVSTLELGDSALYLCASSWRSSEQGRTDTQYFGPGTRLTVL.

Relative to its sample, this clone is medium-sized. The chain joins TRBV19 to TRBJ2-7; no clear D gene. The V end was cut by 3 bases, the J end by 7 bases, with 13 bases between. This CDR3 has 13 residues. Germline CDR1 is LNHDA and CDR2 is SQIVND (reference sequence). Written as DNA, the CDR3 is TGTGCCAGTAGTATCTCTGTGGCCTTGGAGCAGTACTTC. Translated, it gives CASSISVALEQYF. Complete variable domain (other parts from reference TRBV19 and TRBJ2-7): DGGITQSPKYLFRKEGQNVTLSCEQNLNHDAMYWYRQDPGQGLRLIYYSQIVNDFQKGDIAEGYSVSREKKESFPLTVTSAQKNPTAFYLCASSISVALEQYFGPGTRLTVT.

There are a few counts of this clone. This chain joins TRBV6-5 and TRBJ1-5, with no clear D. The V end lost 6 bases, the J end lost 1 base, and 7 bases lay between the germline ends. From germline, CDR1 is MNHEY and CDR2 SVGAGI. CDR3 size: 13 residues. CDR3 DNA sequence: TGTGCCAGCAGGTCAACAAGCAATCAGCCCCAGCATTTT. Protein sequence: CASRSTSNQPQHF.

The chain employs TRBV27 and TRBJ1-5, with D perhaps TRBD1 (5 bases). The CDR3 runs 15 residues. Germline V gives CDR1 MNHEY, CDR2 SMNVEV (reference sequence). V was clipped by 3 bases and J by 0 bases, with 9 bases between them. The CDR3 DNA follows: TGTGCCAGCAGTTTGGTGGGGGTTAGCAATCAGCCCCAGCATTTT. It encodes CASSLVGVSNQPQHF.

This sequence joins TRBV29-1 and TRBJ1-1; a possible D gene is TRBD1 (5 bases). Germline V gene lookup returns CDR1 SQVTM and CDR2 ANQGSEA. This CDR3 has 13 residues. V was pared by 4 bases and J by 1 base, with 10 bases between. CDR3 sequence (DNA): TGCAGCGTTGGGGGGAAGTCGAACACTGAAGCTTTCTTT. Residues: CSVGGKSNTEAFF.

The V and J genes are TRBV10-3 and TRBJ2-7; a weak D match, TRBD1 (6 bases). Germline CDR1 reads ENHRY; CDR2 reads SYGVKD. The CDR3 covers 18 residues. V shed 0 bases and J shed 3 bases, with 21 bases lying between them. CDR3 nucleotide sequence: TGTGCCATCAGTGAGTCGTCAGACAGGCCCTTATTCAGCTACGAGCAGTACTTC. It specifies CAISESSDRPLFSYEQYF.

V and J are TRBV6-5 and TRBJ1-4; tentative D call: TRBD1 (6 bases). Trimming took off 0 bases at V and 10 bases at J, with 18 bases between the two ends. Looked up from germline, CDR1 is MNHEY and CDR2 is SVGAGI. The CDR3 runs to 16 residues. The CDR3 region has the DNA TGTGCCAGCAGTTACTCGAAACCCGGGAGGGGGGGAAAACTGTTTTTT. Protein: CASSYSKPGRGGKLFF.

The chain has TRBV5-1 and TRBJ2-4; TRBD2 might be the D (5 bases). The CDR3 runs 14 residues. V dropped 1 base and J dropped 6 bases, with 11 bases sitting between them. Per germline, CDR1 SGHRS and CDR2 YFSETQ. CDR3 loop: CASSLTVEGNIQYF. In DNA, the CDR3 is TGCGCCAGCAGCTTGACGGTCGAGGGAAACATTCAGTACTTC.

The chain is built from TRBV10-2 and TRBJ2-3; 16 nucleotides align to TRBD2. V shed 10 bases and J 6 bases; nucleotides not matched to a gene: 4. Germline CDR1 and CDR2: WSHSY and SAAADI. The CDR3 loop spans 14 amino acids. The CDR3 DNA is TGCGCCACGGGACTAGCGGGGGGGCAGGATACGCAGTATTTT. Its protein product is CATGLAGGQDTQYF.

The chain combines TRBV5-1 with TRBJ2-7, with 15 bases lining up with TRBD2. Germline lookup yields CDR1 SGHRS and CDR2 YFSETQ. V dropped 10 bases and J dropped 4; count of bases not matched to a gene: 6. CDR3 size: 14 residues. The CDR3 region is CAPQGTSGRYEQYF. The CDR3 DNA reads as TGCGCCCCCCAAGGGACTAGCGGGAGGTACGAGCAGTACTTC.

This clone was seen only a few times. This chain's CDR3 is CASSETGLGNQPQHF. In DNA, the CDR3 is TGTGCCAGCAGCGAGACAGGGTTGGGCAATCAGCCCCAGCATTTT. V usage is TRBV7-9 and J usage is TRBJ1-5; TRBD1 aligns across 7 bases. The CDR3 totals 15 residues. V was pared by 5 bases and J by 2 bases, with 6 bases of the junction left unmatched. The germline V gene has CDR1 SEHNR and CDR2 FQNEAQ (reference sequence).

This clone was found once. This chain joins TRBV19 and TRBJ2-3, with unresolved D. Per the germline V gene, CDR1 is LNHDA and CDR2 is SQIVND (reference sequence). V was cut by 6 bases and J by 4 bases, with 14 bases left in between. CDR3 size: 14 residues. The CDR3 nucleotides are TGTGCCAGTAGGAAGACCTGGACGGCAGATACGCAGTATTTT. Amino acids: CASRKTWTADTQYF.

The chain carries TRBV4-1 and TRBJ1-3; no firm D call. Trimming took 1 base from V and 4 from J, leaving 8 bases between them. CDR3 length: 14 residues. Germline CDR1 and CDR2: MGHRA and YSYEKL. This CDR3 reads CASSQVGAGNTIYF. DNA of the CDR3: TGCGCCAGCAGCCAAGTAGGTGCCGGAAACACCATATATTTT.

A single count supports this clone. The gene calls are TRBV5-5 and TRBJ1-3, with D perhaps TRBD1 (5 bases). V shed 3 bases and J shed 0 bases, with 16 bases lying between them. Germline values: CDR1 SGHKS, CDR2 YYEKEE (reference sequence). The CDR3 length is 17 residues. The CDR3 DNA follows: TGTGCCAGCAGCTACGACAGAGTAACCCTCTCTGGAAACACCATATATTTT. Residues: CASSYDRVTLSGNTIYF.

The genes are TRBV28 and TRBJ2-3; D uncertain. Looked up from germline, CDR1 is MDHEN and CDR2 is SYDVKM. The CDR3 sequence is 17 residues long. Trimming shortened V by 5 bases and J by 4 bases, and 22 bases separated the two germline ends. CDR3 in DNA: TGTGCCAGCAGTCCACGGTCCCGGGTACAGACGGCAGATACGCAGTATTTT. Translating it yields CASSPRSRVQTADTQYF.

The chain has TRBV4-2 and TRBJ2-1; D may correspond to TRBD1 or TRBD2 (5 bases each). The V end lost 0 bases, the J end lost 2 bases, and 17 bases lay between the germline ends. CDR1 LGHNA and CDR2 YNFKEQ come from the germline V gene. This CDR3 has 18 residues. CDR3 coding DNA: TGTGCCAGCAGCCAAGAAAGTTTGTGGGACCCCACCTACAATGAGCAGTTCTTC. Amino acids: CASSQESLWDPTYNEQFF.

This chain joins TRBV7-8 and TRBJ2-5, with D possibly matching TRBD1 (6 bases). Germline CDR1 is SGHVS and CDR2 is FQNEAQ. V was clipped by 5 bases and J by 2 bases, with 12 bases between them. The CDR3 consists of 14 residues. The CDR3 reads CASSPDRWQETQYF. In DNA form, the CDR3 reads TGTGCCAGCAGCCCCGACAGGTGGCAAGAGACCCAGTACTTC.

The J gene is TRBJ1-3, the V gene TRBV7-9, with a tentative D call TRBD1 (5 bases). Germline loops: CDR1 SEHNR, CDR2 FQNEAQ (reference sequence). Trimming cost V 1 base and J 0 bases, with 10 bases left between them. This CDR3 has 16 residues. The CDR3 here is CASSLVGDSSGNTIYF. The DNA of the CDR3 is TGTGCCAGCAGCTTAGTTGGCGACAGCTCTGGAAACACCATATATTTT.

This clone occurred once. This chain links TRBV5-4 with TRBJ1-6; D unclear. The CDR3 spans 18 residues. CDR1 is SGHNT, CDR2 YYREEE, per germline (reference sequence). Trimming left V 4 bases short and J 0 bases short, with 17 bases between. For the CDR3, the DNA is TGTGCCAGCAGCGATAACGATCTAAGACACTCCTATAATTCACCCCTCCACTTT. This gives the protein CASSDNDLRHSYNSPLHF.

The chain recombines TRBV24-1 with TRBJ1-1; tentatively, D is TRBD1 (6 bases). The CDR3 has 13 residues. Germline assignment: CDR1 KGHDR and CDR2 SFDVKD. V lost 5 bases to trimming and J lost 7 bases, with 13 bases between them. The CDR3 region is CATSGNTGIEAFF. Written as DNA, the CDR3 is TGTGCCACCAGTGGAAATACAGGGATTGAAGCTTTCTTT.